The 14 T cell receptor beta chains given below trace back to one sample, sequenced in a study of cytomegalovirus exposure and HLA in healthy donors. The PCR used 60 Vbeta and 13 Jbeta primers. Generated by immunoSEQ multiplex PCR, the TCRdb table keeps only in-frame clones and is missing some. The sample has 210,000 or so clones, 77% seen once. Sequenced material: PBMCs. These receptors came from a woman aged 55-69 years in good health and CMV-seropositive.

This clone was counted a few times. This chain uses TRBV4-1 with TRBJ1-2; D not certain. Looked up from germline, CDR1 is MGHRA and CDR2 is YSYEKL. The CDR3 covers 14 residues. V was cut by 0 bases and J by 4 bases, with 9 bases left in between. The CDR3 is CASSQEVGSYGYTF. CDR3 bases: TGCGCCAGCAGCCAAGAGGTGGGCAGCTATGGCTACACCTTC.

This clone has just one count. The chain links TRBV28 to TRBJ1-2, with 7 bases identical to TRBD1. CDR1 MDHEN and CDR2 SYDVKM come from the germline V gene. V was pared by 4 bases and J by 2 bases, with 4 bases of the junction left unmatched. This CDR3 has 14 amino acids. Here the CDR3 DNA reads TGTGCCAGCAGTTCTGGACAGGCGAACTATGGCTACACCTTC. It encodes CASSSGQANYGYTF.

V gene TRBV28 combines with J gene TRBJ2-5; no clear D. The J call may be in error: the DNA end matches TRBJ2-7 better. The CDR3 is 12 residues long. Germline V gene data show CDR1 as MDHEN and CDR2 as SYDVKM. CDR3 residues: CASSFARYEQYF. The CDR3 nucleotides are TGTGCCAGCAGTTTCGCGCGCTACGAGCAGTACTTC.

The genes are TRBV15 and TRBJ2-1; D possibly corresponds to TRBD2 (5 bases). Germline V lookup: CDR1 LNHNV, CDR2 YYDKDF (reference sequence). Trimming stripped 0 bases from V and 13 bases from J, with 19 bases between. This CDR3 has 15 residues. The CDR3 bases are TGTGCCACCAGCAGAGATGTCCCATGGAGGCACCCCCAGTTCTTC. Its protein is CATSRDVPWRHPQFF.

In its sample, this clone was seen once. V usage is TRBV4-3 and J usage is TRBJ2-1, with TRBD2 identical over 7 bases. V gave up 0 bases and J gave up 2 bases; unmatched junction bases: 7. The CDR3 covers 17 residues. CDR1 and CDR2 from the germline V gene are LGHNA and YSLEER. This CDR3 is CASSQDSAGLTYNEQFF. The CDR3 region has the DNA TGCGCCAGCAGCCAAGATTCAGCGGGGCTTACCTACAATGAGCAGTTCTTC.

The chain carries TRBV7-9 and TRBJ2-1; 9 positions match TRBD2. Germline trimming cut 5 bases from V and 6 bases from J; bases unmatched to any gene: 5. This CDR3 region has 14 residues. The germline gives CDR1 SEHNR, CDR2 FQNEAQ (reference sequence). Here the CDR3 DNA reads TGTGCCAGCAGCCGCCCGGGACTAGCCAATGAGCAGTTCTTC. It specifies CASSRPGLANEQFF.

The J gene is TRBJ1-3, the V gene TRBV7-9; the match to TRBD1 covers 7 bases. CDR3 length: 15 residues. The germline V gene has CDR1 SEHNR and CDR2 FQNEAQ (reference sequence). Trimming took 5 bases from V and 8 from J; bases not matched to a gene: 12. CDR3 amino acids: CASSPFGTVSDTIYF. CDR3 sequence (DNA): TGTGCCAGCAGCCCATTCGGGACAGTAAGTGACACCATATATTTT.

The V and J genes are TRBV7-2 and TRBJ2-5, with 7 bases matching TRBD2. The V segment lost 4 bases and the J segment 4 bases; nucleotides outside the gene matches: 9. The CDR3 runs to 15 residues. The V gene's germline CDR1 is SGHTA and CDR2 FQGNSA. The chain's CDR3 is CASSSAGQERETQYF. As DNA, the CDR3 is TGTGCCAGCAGCTCAGCGGGGCAGGAGAGAGAGACCCAGTACTTC.

The chain links TRBV7-8 to TRBJ1-5; the match to TRBD1 covers 9 bases. V lost 5 bases, J lost 3 bases, and 5 bases stayed unmatched. CDR1 and CDR2 from the germline V gene are SGHVS and FQNEAQ. The CDR3 contains 15 residues. The CDR3 spells CASSEGQGFNQPQHF. DNA for the CDR3: TGTGCCAGCAGCGAGGGACAGGGCTTCAATCAGCCCCAGCATTTT.

V and J are TRBV28 and TRBJ2-7, with TRBD2 identical over 8 bases. Per the germline V gene, CDR1 is MDHEN and CDR2 is SYDVKM. The CDR3 is made up of 15 amino acids. V lost 7 bases to trimming and J lost 4 bases; unmatched junction nucleotides: 12. CDR3 in amino acids: CASNGRGERFYEQYF. CDR3 DNA: TGTGCCAGCAACGGGAGGGGGGAACGGTTTTACGAGCAGTACTTC.

About this clone: The identical CDR3 is also encoded by other nucleotide sequences in the sample. The CDR3 DNA sequence: TGTGCCAGTAGTATAACGGAGGGCAATCAGCCCCAGCATTTT. It yields the protein CASSITEGNQPQHF. The chain combines TRBV19 with TRBJ1-5, with D unclear. The CDR3 spans 14 residues. V dropped 2 bases and J dropped 2 bases, with 7 bases sitting between them. Germline-derived CDR1 and CDR2 are LNHDA and SQIVND (reference sequence).

The gene calls are TRBV4-2 and TRBJ2-7; perhaps TRBD1 as D (5 bases). Germline V lookup: CDR1 LGHNA, CDR2 YNFKEQ. V was trimmed by 0 bases and J by 0 bases, leaving 21 bases between them. The CDR3 extends over 19 amino acids. CDR3 amino acids: CASSQDLGAGLGSSYEQYF. CDR3 sequence (DNA): TGTGCCAGCAGCCAAGATCTAGGGGCCGGGCTGGGAAGCTCCTACGAGCAGTACTTC.

A few counts support this clone. The gene calls are TRBV5-6 and TRBJ2-3; a possible D gene is TRBD2 (6 bases). This CDR3 is built from 14 residues. V was shortened by 0 bases and J by 2 bases, with 7 bases between the two germline ends. Germline V gene data show CDR1 as SGHDT and CDR2 as YYEEEE. CDR3 sequence: CASSLGTITDTQYF. CDR3 nucleotides: TGTGCCAGCAGCTTGGGGACTATCACAGATACGCAGTATTTT.

The CDR3: CASSLILGTQSGEETQYF. DNA of the CDR3: TGCGCCAGCAGCTTAATATTAGGGACTCAGAGCGGAGAAGAGACCCAGTACTTC. This chain uses TRBV5-1 with TRBJ2-5; tentative D call: TRBD2 (6 bases). Germline V gene data show CDR1 as SGHRS and CDR2 as YFSETQ. The CDR3 covers 18 residues. The V end lost 2 bases, the J end lost 3 bases, and 23 bases lay between the germline ends.